This note documents a single TCR beta chain sequence. No antigen is known for it. These data are taken from a study of beta chain features in type 1 diabetes. General observations from the study: There was a moderate but significant shortening of TCRB CDR3s in all four CD4+ subsets of Type 1 diabetes patients.

Investigators reverse transcribed all isolated RNA, so they sequenced expressed TCRB transcripts. Sequencing used immunoSEQ multiplex PCR; TCRdb keeps in-frame clones, though not all of them. The profile shows around 340,000 clones, approximately 9.7% of them singletons. This sequence originates from a man aged 30 to 45 with type 1 diabetes. Sequencing was done on a sample of central memory CD4+ T cells from blood.

In DNA form, the CDR3 reads TGTGCCAGCAGCTTAACCGGGGTGCTTGATACGCAGTATTTT. Its protein product is CASSLTGVLDTQYF. This rearrangement joins TRBV7-9 to TRBJ2-3; tentatively, D is TRBD2 (5 bases). The V end lost 2 bases, the J end lost 6 bases, and 12 bases lay between the germline ends. The length of the CDR3 is 14 residues. CDR1 and CDR2 (germline): SEHNR, FQNEAQ (reference sequence).